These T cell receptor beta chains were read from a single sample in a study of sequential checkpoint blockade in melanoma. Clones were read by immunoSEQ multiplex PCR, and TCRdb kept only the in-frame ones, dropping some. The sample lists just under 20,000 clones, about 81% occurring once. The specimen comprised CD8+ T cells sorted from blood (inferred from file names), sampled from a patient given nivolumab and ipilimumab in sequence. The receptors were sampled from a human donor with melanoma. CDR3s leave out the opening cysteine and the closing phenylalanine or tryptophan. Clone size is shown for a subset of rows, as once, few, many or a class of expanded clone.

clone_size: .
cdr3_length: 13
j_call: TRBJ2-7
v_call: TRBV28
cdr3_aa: ASSFTGSGTYEQY

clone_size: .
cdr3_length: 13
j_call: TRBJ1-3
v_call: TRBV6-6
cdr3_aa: ASRQTGDPGNTIY

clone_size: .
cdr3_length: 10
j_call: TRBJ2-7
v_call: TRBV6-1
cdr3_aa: ASRSGLASQY

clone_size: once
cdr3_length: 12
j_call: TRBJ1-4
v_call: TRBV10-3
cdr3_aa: AISAEEPNEKLF

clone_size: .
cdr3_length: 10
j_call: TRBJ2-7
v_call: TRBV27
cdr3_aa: ASSFTGAEQY

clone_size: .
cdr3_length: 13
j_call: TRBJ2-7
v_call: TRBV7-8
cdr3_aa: ASSLERGSLYEQY

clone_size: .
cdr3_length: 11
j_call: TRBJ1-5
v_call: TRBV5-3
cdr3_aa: ARSGDFPRAQH

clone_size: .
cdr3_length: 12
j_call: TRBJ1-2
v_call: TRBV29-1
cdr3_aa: SVEEWDRGGGYT

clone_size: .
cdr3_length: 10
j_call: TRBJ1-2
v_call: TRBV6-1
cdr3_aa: ASSNRNYGYT

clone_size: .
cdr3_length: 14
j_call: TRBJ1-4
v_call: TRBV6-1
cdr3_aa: ASSEYRGGDNEKLF

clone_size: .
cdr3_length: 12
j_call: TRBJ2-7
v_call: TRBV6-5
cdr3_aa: ATAWGDRNYEQY

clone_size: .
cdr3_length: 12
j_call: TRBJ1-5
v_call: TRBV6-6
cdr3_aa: ASSYTGGNQPQH

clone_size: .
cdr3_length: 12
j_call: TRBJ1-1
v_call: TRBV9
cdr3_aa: ASSVGLLNTEAF

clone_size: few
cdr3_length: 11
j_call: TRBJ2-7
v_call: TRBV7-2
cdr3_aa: ASSARHSYEQY

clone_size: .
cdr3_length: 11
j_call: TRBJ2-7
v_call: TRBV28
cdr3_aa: ASSLQISYEQY

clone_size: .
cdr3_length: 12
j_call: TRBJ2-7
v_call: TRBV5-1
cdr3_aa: ASSLARSTYEQY

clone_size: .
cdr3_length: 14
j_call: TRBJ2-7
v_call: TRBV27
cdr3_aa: ASSLSGESSSYEQY

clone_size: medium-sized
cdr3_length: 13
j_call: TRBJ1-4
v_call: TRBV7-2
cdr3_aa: ASSLDWGLDEKLF

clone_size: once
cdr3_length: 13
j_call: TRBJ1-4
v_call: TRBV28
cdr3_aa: ASSFSADNNEKLF

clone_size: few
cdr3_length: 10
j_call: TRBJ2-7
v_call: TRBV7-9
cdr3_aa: ASSLKGYEQY

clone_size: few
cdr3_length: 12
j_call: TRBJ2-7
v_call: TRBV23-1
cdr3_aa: ASFHRDRRHEQY

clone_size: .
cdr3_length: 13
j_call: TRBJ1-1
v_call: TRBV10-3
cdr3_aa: AISDPGQMNTEAF

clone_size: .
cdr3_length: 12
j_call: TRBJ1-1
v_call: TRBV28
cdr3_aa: ASSLTGAGTEAF

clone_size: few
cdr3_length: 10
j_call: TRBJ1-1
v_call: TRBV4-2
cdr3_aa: ASTYANTEAF

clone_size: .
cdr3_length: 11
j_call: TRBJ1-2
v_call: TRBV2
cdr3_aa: ASSEGRGYGYT

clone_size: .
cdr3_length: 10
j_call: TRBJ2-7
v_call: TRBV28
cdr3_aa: ASSKGEYEQY

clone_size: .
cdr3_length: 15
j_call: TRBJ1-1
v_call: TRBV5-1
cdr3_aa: ASSFGQGAGVNTEAF

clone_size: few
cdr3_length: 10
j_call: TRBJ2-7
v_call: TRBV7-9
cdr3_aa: ASSLGQNEQY

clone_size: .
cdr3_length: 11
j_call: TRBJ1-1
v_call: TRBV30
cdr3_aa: AWSSQGWTEAF

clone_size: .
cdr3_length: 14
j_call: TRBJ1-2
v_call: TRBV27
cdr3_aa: ASSFTGDLNYYGYT

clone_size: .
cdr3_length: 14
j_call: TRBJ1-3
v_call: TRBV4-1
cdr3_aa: ASSQDPSFIGNTIY

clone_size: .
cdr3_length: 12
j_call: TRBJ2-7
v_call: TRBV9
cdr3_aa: ASSVAGDRYEQY

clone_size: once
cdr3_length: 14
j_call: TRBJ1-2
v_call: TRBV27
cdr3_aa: ASSLRTGGPNYGYT

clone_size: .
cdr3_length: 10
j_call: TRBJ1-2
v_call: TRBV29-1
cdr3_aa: SVPRVGYGYT

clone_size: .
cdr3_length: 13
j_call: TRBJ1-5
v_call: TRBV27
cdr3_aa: ASSPTGSRNQPQH

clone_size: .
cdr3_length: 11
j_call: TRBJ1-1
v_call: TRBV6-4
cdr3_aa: ASSENRGREAF

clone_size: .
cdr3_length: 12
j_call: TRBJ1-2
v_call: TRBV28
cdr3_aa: ASSPRGGSGGYT

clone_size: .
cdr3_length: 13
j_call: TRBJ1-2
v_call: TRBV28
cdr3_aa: ASSTDREERYGYT

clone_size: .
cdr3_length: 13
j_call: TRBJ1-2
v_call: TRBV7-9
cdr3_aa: ASSADRALPYGYT

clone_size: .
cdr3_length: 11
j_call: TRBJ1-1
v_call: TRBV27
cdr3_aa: ASSLDRNTEAF

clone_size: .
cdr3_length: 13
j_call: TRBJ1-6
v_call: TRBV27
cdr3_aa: ASSLITVVPSPLH

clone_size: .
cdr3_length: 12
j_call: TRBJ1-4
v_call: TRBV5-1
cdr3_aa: ASSPGTTNEKLF

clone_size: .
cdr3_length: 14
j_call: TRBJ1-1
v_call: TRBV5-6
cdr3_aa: ASSLDPGGSATEAF

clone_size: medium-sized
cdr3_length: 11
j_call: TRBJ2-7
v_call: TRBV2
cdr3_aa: ASSEGTAYEQY

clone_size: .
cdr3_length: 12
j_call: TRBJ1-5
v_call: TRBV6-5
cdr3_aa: ASSSAGSNQPQH

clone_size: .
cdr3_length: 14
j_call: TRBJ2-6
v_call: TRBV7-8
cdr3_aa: ASSSGVGIGANVLT

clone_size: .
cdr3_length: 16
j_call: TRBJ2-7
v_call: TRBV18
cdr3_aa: ASSPDSAIVGGPYEQY

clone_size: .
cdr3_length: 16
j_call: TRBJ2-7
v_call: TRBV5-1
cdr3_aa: ASSLGQGALNPPYEQY

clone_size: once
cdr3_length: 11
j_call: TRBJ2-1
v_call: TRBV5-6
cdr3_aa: ASSLGGQGRHV

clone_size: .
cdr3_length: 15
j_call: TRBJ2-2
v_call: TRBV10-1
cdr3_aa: ASSVAGFSGNTGELF

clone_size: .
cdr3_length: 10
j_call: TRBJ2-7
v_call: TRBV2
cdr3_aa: ARETGDGEQY

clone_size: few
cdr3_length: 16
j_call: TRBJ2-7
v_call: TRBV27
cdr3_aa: ASSLSAPGTGRTYEQY

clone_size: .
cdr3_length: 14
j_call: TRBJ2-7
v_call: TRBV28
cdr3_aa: ASRFLTSGDYYEQY

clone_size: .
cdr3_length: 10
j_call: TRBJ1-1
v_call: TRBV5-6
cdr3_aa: ASSLTGLEAF

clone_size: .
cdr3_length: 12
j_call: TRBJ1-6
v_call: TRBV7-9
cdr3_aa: AILGQGAVSPLH

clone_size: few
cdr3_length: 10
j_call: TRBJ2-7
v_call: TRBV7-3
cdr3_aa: ASSLATYEQY

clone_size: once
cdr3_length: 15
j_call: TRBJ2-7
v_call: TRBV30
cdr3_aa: AWSTPYGQVKYHEQY

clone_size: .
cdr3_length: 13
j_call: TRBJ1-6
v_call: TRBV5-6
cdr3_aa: ASSDKSSYNSPLH

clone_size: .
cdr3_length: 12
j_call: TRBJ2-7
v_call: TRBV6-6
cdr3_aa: ASSLDRAPHEQY